The clone carrying this T cell receptor beta chain was found a few times. Its antigen is not identified. This specimen comes from a study of early T cells in non-severe SARS-CoV-2 infection. V shed 1 base and J shed 6 bases, with 13 bases lying between them. This CDR3 is 14 amino acids long. Germline V gene data show CDR1 as SGHTA and CDR2 as FQGNSA. General study findings and limits: VDJdb matches were skewed toward anti-spike CD8 T cell responses.

cDNA molecules, individually, were tagged with unique molecular identifiers. TCRdb itself ran the 5' RACE reads through MiXCR, one entry per CDR3 protein. The profile covers approximately 65,000 distinct CDR3 sequences, with about 12% appearing a single time and more than 1.5% taken by the ten largest. V gene TRBV7-2 combines with J gene TRBJ2-7; D might be TRBD2 (6 bases). This receptor was obtained from an adult who was a healthcare worker with PCR-confirmed SARS-CoV-2 infection or an uninfected control (not recorded which). Sequenced input: whole blood. In DNA, the CDR3 is TGTGCCAGCAGCTTAGGAGGACTATCACCCGAGCAGTACTTC. This encodes CASSLGGLSPEQYF. Using reference TRBV7-2 and TRBJ2-7 for the parts outside the CDR3, the full variable domain is GAGVSQSPSNKVTEKGKDVELRCDPISGHTALYWYRQSLGQGLEFLIYFQGNSAPDKSGLPSDRFSAERTGGSVSTLTIQRTQQEDSAVYLCASSLGGLSPEQYFGPGTRLTVT.